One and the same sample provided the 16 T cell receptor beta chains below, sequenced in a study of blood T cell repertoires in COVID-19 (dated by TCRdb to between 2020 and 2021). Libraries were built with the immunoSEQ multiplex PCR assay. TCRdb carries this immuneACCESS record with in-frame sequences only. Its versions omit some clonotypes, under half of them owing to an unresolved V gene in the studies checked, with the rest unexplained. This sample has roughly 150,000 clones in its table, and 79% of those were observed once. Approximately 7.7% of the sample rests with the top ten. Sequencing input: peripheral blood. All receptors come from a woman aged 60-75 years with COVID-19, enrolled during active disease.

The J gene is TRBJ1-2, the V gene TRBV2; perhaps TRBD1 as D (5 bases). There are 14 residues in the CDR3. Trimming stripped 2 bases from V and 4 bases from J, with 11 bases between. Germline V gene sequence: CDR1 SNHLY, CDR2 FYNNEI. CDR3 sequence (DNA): TGTGCCAGCAGTGAAACTCAGGGTTCCTATGGCTACACCTTC. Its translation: CASSETQGSYGYTF.

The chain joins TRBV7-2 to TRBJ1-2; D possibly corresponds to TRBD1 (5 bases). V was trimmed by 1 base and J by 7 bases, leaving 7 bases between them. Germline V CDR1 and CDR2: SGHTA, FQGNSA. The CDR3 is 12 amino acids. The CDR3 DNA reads TGTGCCAGCAGCTTAGAAGGGGCTGGCTACACCTTC. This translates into CASSLEGAGYTF. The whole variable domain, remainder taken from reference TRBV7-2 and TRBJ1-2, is GAGVSQSPSNKVTEKGKDVELRCDPISGHTALYWYRQSLGQGLEFLIYFQGNSAPDKSGLPSDRFSAERTGGSVSTLTIQRTQQEDSAVYLCASSLEGAGYTFGSGTRLTVV.

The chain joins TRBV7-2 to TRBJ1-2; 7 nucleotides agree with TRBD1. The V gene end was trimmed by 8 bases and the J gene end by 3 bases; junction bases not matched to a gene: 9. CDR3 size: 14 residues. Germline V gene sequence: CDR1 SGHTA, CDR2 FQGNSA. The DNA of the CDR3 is TGTGCCAGCCGGGGTGGGGGGACAGACTATGGCTACACCTTC. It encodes CASRGGGTDYGYTF.

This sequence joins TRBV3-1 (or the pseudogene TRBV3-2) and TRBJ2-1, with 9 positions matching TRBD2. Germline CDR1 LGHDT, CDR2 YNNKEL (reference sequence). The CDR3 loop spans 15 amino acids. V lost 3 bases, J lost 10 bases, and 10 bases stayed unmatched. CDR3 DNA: TGTGCCAGCAGCCATTGGCGGGGGGGTCTCGAGGAGCAGTTCTTC. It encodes CASSHWRGGLEEQFF.

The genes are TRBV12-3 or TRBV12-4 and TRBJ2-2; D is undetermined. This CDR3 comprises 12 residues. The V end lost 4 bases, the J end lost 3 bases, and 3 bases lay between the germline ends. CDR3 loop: CASSSDTGELFF. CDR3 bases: TGTGCCAGCAGTTCTGACACCGGGGAGCTGTTTTTT.

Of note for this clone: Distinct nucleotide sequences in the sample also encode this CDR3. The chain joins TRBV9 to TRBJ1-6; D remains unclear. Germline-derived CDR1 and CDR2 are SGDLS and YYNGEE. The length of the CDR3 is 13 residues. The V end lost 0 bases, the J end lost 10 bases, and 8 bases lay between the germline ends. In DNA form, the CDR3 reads TGTGCCAGCAGCGTAGGCGGCGGATCACCCCTCCACTTT. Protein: CASSVGGGSPLHF.

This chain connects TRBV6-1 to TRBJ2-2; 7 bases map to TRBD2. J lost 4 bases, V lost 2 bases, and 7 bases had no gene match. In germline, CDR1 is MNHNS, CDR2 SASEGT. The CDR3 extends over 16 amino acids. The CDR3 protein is CASSESAGRVTGELFF. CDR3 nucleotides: TGTGCCAGCAGTGAATCGGCAGGGAGGGTCACCGGGGAGCTGTTTTTT.

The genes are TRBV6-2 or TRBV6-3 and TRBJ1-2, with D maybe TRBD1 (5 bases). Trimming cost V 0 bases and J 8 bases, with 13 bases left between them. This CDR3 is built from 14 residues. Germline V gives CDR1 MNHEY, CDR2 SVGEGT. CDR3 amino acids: CASSYSVGLRGYTF. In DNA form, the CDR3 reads TGTGCCAGCAGTTACTCGGTGGGGCTGCGGGGCTACACCTTC.

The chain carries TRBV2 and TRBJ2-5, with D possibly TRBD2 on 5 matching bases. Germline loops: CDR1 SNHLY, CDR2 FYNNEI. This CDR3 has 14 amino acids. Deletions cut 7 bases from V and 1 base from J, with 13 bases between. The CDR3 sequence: CASIEGRAQETQYF. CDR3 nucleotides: TGTGCCAGCATCGAGGGTCGAGCCCAAGAGACCCAGTACTTC.

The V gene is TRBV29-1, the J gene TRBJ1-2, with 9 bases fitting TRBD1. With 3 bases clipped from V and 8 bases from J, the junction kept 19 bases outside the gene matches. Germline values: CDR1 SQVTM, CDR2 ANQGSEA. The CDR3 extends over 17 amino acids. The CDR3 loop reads CSVERRTTGGAPIGYTF. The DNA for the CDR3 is TGCAGCGTTGAGAGGAGGACCACAGGGGGCGCGCCGATCGGCTACACCTTC.

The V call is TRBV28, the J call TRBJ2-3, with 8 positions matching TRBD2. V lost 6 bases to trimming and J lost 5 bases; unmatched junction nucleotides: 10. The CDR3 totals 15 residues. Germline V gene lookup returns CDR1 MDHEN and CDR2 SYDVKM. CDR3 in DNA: TGTGCCAGCAGCGCCCCGGGACTAGAAATAGATACGCAGTATTTT. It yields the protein CASSAPGLEIDTQYF. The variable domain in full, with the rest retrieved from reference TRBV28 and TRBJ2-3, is DVKVTQSSRYLVKRTGEKVFLECVQDMDHENMFWYRQDPGLGLRLIYFSYDVKMKEKGDIPEGYSVSREKKERFSLILESASTNQTSMYLCASSAPGLEIDTQYFGPGTRLTVL.

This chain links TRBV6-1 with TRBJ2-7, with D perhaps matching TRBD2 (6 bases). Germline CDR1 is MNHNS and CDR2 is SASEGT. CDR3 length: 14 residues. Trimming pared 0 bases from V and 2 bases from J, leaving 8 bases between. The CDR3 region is CASSEAGGTYEQYV. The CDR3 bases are TGTGCCAGCAGTGAAGCCGGAGGGACCTACGAGCAGTACGTC.

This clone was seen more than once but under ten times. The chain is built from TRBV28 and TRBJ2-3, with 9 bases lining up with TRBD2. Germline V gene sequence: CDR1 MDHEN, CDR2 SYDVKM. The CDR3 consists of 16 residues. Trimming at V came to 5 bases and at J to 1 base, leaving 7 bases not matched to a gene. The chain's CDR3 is CASSAYIAGGTDTQYF. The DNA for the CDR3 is TGTGCCAGCAGTGCTTACATAGCGGGGGGCACAGATACGCAGTATTTT.

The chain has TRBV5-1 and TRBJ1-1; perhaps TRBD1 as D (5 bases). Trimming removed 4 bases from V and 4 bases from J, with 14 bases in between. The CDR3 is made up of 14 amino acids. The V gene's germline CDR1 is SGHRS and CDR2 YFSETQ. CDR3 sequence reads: CASSDSRRGTEAFF. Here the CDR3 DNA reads TGCGCCAGCAGCGATTCAAGGAGGGGCACTGAAGCTTTCTTT.

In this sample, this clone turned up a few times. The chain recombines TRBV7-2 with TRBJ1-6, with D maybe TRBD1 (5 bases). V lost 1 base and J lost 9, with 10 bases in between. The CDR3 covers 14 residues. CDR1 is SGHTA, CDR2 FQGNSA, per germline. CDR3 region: CASSLGDSSSPLHF. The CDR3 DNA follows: TGTGCCAGCAGCTTAGGGGACTCTAGTTCACCCCTCCACTTT.

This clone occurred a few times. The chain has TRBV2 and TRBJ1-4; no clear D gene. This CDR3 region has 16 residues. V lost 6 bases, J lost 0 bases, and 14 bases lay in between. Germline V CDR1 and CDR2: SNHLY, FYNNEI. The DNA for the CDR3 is TGTGCCAGCAGGAGGGAGGACGGAACAACTAATGAAAAACTGTTTTTT. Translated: CASRREDGTTNEKLFF.